Included here is one TCR beta chain sequence, with context. These data are taken from a study of T cell responses to AZD1222 COVID-19 vaccine. Here immunoSEQ multiplex PCR was the method, and the copy in TCRdb shows in-frame clones only, minus some. This sample has roughly 200,000 clones, with 88% found just once. The length of the CDR3 is 14 residues. Germline-derived CDR1 and CDR2 are SEHNR and FQNEAQ (reference sequence). V lost 3 bases and J lost 5, with 13 bases in between. Source: peripheral blood, taken on day 0 of AZD1222 vaccination. The receptor was derived from an adult in good health. The chain links TRBV7-9 to TRBJ2-5; weak D call: TRBD2 (6 bases). The CDR3 DNA is TGTGCCAGCAGCTTGTTCGGGGCGGGGGAGACCCAGTACTTC. Its translation: CASSLFGAGETQYF.